The entry that follows covers one T cell receptor beta chain sequence. Antigen: not known. Primers for the PCR totalled 60 Vbeta and 13 Jbeta. Sequenced by immunoSEQ multiplex PCR; TCRdb stores in-frame clones only, minus some. The sample holds about 160,000 clones, around 75% seen once. This sample is drawn from a study of cytomegalovirus exposure and HLA in healthy donors. With 4 bases clipped from V and 10 bases from J, the junction kept 9 bases outside the gene matches. In germline, CDR1 is MGHRA, CDR2 YSYEKL. The CDR3 runs 15 residues. Study conclusions and caveats: Investigators reported over 150 TCR beta chains as tied to cytomegalovirus. High sensitivity and specificity were reportedly achieved when the classifier diagnosed cytomegalovirus status.

The sequencing input was PBMCs. This clonotype was sampled from a woman between 45 and 60 years old in good health and CMV-seropositive. V gene TRBV4-1 combines with J gene TRBJ2-1; 11 bases map to TRBD2. CDR3 protein: CASSPLTSGVSEQFF. In DNA, the CDR3 is TGCGCCAGCAGCCCCCTGACTAGCGGGGTTAGCGAGCAGTTCTTC.